The source of this T cell receptor (beta chain) is a study of human T cells and chemical hapten exposure. TCRdb re-called the RACE reads with MiXCR, one entry per CDR3 protein. The sample includes tens of thousands of distinct CDR3 sequences, 9.5% to 15% of them seen just once. Time point in this sample: patch test 3, about 24 weeks after DPC sensitization. Sample treatment: therapeutic diphenylcyclopropenone sensitization with weekly scalp DPC. Germline CDR1 SGHDT, CDR2 YYEEEE. This CDR3 is built from 15 residues. As regards this clonotype: A read error may produce the germline difference seen at one junction end.

The sequence came from a man aged 30 to 45 with alopecia areata. Some clones in this sample may be carry-over from other donors' samples. This sample comprised whole blood, obtained in connection with sensitization to the hapten diphenylcyclopropenone (DPC). The rearrangement uses TRBV5-6 and TRBJ2-2; perhaps TRBD1 as D (6 bases). Written as DNA, the CDR3 is TGTGCCAGCAGCGTATCGGACAGAGACACGGGGGAGCTGTTTTTT. It encodes CASSVSDRDTGELFF.